This T cell receptor (beta chain) was profiled in a study of naive and memory T cell subsets. Overall study results and limits: This RNA-based method may be sensitive to activation-related transcript changes.

The table lists this clonotype with many counts. Its antigen is as yet unknown. V trimming: 4 bases; J trimming: 4 bases; junction bases outside the gene matches: 2. This CDR3 has 13 amino acids. Per germline, CDR1 DFQATT and CDR2 SNEGSKA (reference sequence). Amplification of ligated cDNA took four PCR rounds with SP2 and nested alpha and beta constant primers. Blood and skin TCR RNA was reverse transcribed with alpha and beta constant primers. MiXCR, applied by TCRdb to the 5' RACE reads, yields one record per CDR3 protein. The data contain about 32,000 distinct CDR3 sequences, 16% of them singletons. TCR cDNA received a 3' ligated oligonucleotide that carried a UMI. Adult healthy volunteers gave 2.5 ml peripheral blood for whole-blood RNA. Input was about 1 to 1,100 ng of DNase-treated total RNA without cell sorting.

The chain couples TRBV20-1 to TRBJ2-2; 8 bases map to TRBD2. This sequence originates from a female donor in good health. CDR3 in DNA: TGCAGTGCTAACCGGGGGGGCACCGGGGAGCTGTTTTTT. Its protein is CSANRGGTGELFF.